A selection of T cell receptor beta chains follows, all from one sample in a study of cytomegalovirus exposure and HLA in healthy donors. Profiling relied on immunoSEQ multiplex PCR, and the TCRdb table lists in-frame clones only, not all of them. This table holds 210,000 or so clones, 65% to 90% found once. The material sequenced was PBMCs. All receptors derive from a girl aged 5 to 17 in good health and CMV-seronegative. Each CDR3 is given with its conserved first and last residue. Fields, in order: CDR3 length, J gene, V gene, CDR3 protein.

13 TRBJ2-7 TRBV30 CARSLAGGYEQYF
16 TRBJ1-3 TRBV5-1 CASSLAGVQGANTIYF
14 TRBJ1-1 TRBV18 CASSPQGLNTEAFF
14 TRBJ2-7 TRBV11-2 CASSTGQGDYEQYF
15 TRBJ2-2 TRBV30 CAWSSGTGSTGELFF
17 TRBJ2-2 TRBV11-2 CASSSDPSGRNPGELFF
14 TRBJ1-1 TRBV6-1 CASSLQGARGEAFF
15 TRBJ2-5 TRBV11-2 CASSRIAGLRETQYF
14 TRBJ1-1 TRBV9 CASSVGPQGPEAFF
16 TRBJ1-2 TRBV7-9 CASSQDRRRSNYGYTF
15 TRBJ2-1 TRBV18 CASSSGTSGINEQFF
14 TRBJ1-5 TRBV2 CASRGQYSNQPQHF
14 TRBJ2-1 TRBV19 CASSALRGGVEQFF
11 TRBJ1-1 TRBV10-3 CAIGGVTEAFF
13 TRBJ2-7 TRBV14 CASSQLLHYEQYF
12 TRBJ1-6 TRBV7-2 CASSYISRQLHF
15 TRBJ1-5 TRBV7-9 CASSPSGTDNQPQHF
15 TRBJ1-5 TRBV5-1 CASSWGGGGNQPQHF
16 TRBJ2-2 TRBV18 CASSAGGVINTGELFF
13 TRBJ2-7 TRBV15 CATSRGTEFGQYF
10 TRBJ2-5 TRBV20-1 CSVNQETQYF
15 TRBJ2-3 TRBV7-3 CASRLGPGSTDTQYF
11 TRBJ2-7 TRBV20-1 CSASFGDEQYF
14 TRBJ1-1 TRBV4-3 CASSQAETGSGAFF
14 TRBJ1-5 TRBV19 CASSAGGSSQPQHF
13 TRBJ2-5 TRBV30 CAWTVRRGETQYF
11 TRBJ2-7 TRBV2 CASREDRGRYF
14 TRBJ2-2 TRBV30 CAWNQRGNTGELFF
14 TRBJ2-1 TRBV7-2 CASSLGLAGFQKFF
19 TRBJ1-3 TRBV11-2 CASSLVFGLEWSSGNTIYF
13 TRBJ1-2 TRBV28 CASSYRGISGYTF
12 TRBJ1-2 TRBV7-2 CASRTYNYGYTF
15 TRBJ1-4 TRBV18 CASSPREATNEKLFF
16 TRBJ1-1 TRBV5-8 CASSLVPGFKGTEAFF
15 TRBJ2-5 TRBV23-1 CASSQGQPSQETQYF
15 TRBJ2-7 TRBV6-5 CASRGRTSGSYEQYF
14 TRBJ1-1 TRBV7-2 CASSFRRANTEAFF
16 TRBJ1-5 TRBV27 CASSFWPGRRNQPQHF
19 TRBJ2-2 TRBV12-5 CASGSPTGGPTKNTGELFF
12 TRBJ1-3 TRBV14 CASSRDRNTIYF
14 TRBJ1-1 TRBV27 CASSLSVRLTEAFF